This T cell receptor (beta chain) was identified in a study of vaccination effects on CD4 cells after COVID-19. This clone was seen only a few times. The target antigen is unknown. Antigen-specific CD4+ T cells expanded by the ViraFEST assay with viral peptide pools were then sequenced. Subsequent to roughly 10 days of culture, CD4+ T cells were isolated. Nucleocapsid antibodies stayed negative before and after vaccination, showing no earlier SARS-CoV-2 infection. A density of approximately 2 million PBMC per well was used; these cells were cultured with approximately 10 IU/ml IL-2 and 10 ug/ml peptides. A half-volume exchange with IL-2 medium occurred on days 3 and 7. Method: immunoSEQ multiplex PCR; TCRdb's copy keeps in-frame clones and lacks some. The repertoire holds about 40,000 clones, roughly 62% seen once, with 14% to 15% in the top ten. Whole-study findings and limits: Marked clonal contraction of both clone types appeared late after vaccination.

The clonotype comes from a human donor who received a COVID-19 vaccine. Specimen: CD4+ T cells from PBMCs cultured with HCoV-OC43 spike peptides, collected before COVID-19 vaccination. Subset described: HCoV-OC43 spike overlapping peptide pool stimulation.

The CDR3 loop reads CASSTQLYTNTGELFF. In DNA, the CDR3 is TGTGCCAGTAGTACGCAGTTATATACGAACACCGGGGAGCTGTTTTTT. The V and J genes are TRBV19 and TRBJ2-2; D is unresolved. V was pared by 4 bases and J by 0 bases, with 12 bases between. This CDR3 has 16 amino acids. CDR1 and CDR2 (germline): LNHDA, SQIVND (reference sequence).